Below are 21 T cell receptor beta chains sequenced from a single sample in a study of cytomegalovirus exposure and HLA in healthy donors. The study ran its PCR with 60 Vbeta and 13 Jbeta primers. Using immunoSEQ multiplex PCR, the repertoire was profiled, and TCRdb retains in-frame clones only, with some absent. The table shows around 160,000 clones, with approximately 77% occurring only once. Material: PBMCs. These receptors originate from a man in his fifties in good health and CMV-seropositive.

The chain joins TRBV9 to TRBJ1-6, with no clear D. The CDR3 covers 16 residues. V was clipped by 0 bases and J by 8 bases, with 15 bases between them. CDR1 is SGDLS, CDR2 YYNGEE, per germline. The CDR3 is CASSVDLGRTDSPLHF. Written as DNA, the CDR3 is TGTGCCAGCAGCGTAGATCTAGGGAGAACGGATTCACCCCTCCACTTT.

The rearrangement uses TRBV7-9 and TRBJ2-5; D gene uncertain. This CDR3 spans 11 amino acids. Trimming stripped 6 bases from V and 4 bases from J, with 6 bases between. CDR1 is SEHNR, CDR2 FQNEAQ, per germline (reference sequence). The CDR3 nucleotides read TGTGCCAGCAGTTATCGAGAGACCCAGTACTTC. Its translation is CASSYRETQYF.

This clone turned up a few times. The chain employs TRBV28 and TRBJ2-3, with 10 bases fitting TRBD1. This CDR3 is built from 18 residues. After removal of 6 bases from V and 3 bases from J, the junction contained 15 bases not matched to a gene. From germline, CDR1 is MDHEN and CDR2 SYDVKM. The CDR3 DNA reads as TGTGCCAGCAGACCATCCCCGGGACAGGGGCATCTGACAGATACGCAGTATTTT. Amino acid sequence: CASRPSPGQGHLTDTQYF. Complete variable domain (other parts from reference TRBV28 and TRBJ2-3): DVKVTQSSRYLVKRTGEKVFLECVQDMDHENMFWYRQDPGLGLRLIYFSYDVKMKEKGDIPEGYSVSREKKERFSLILESASTNQTSMYLCASRPSPGQGHLTDTQYFGPGTRLTVL.

The J gene is TRBJ1-6, the V gene TRBV19, with no clear D. The CDR3 sequence is 16 residues long. Looked up from germline, CDR1 is LNHDA and CDR2 is SQIVND (reference sequence). V lost 4 bases to trimming and J lost 0 bases, with 10 bases between them. The CDR3 sequence: CASSTPGFSYNSPLHF. The CDR3 coding sequence is TGTGCCAGTAGTACCCCAGGATTCTCCTATAATTCACCCCTCCACTTT.

The CDR3 coding sequence is TGTGCCAGCAGCTTAGACGGGACAGGAGCAGAGACCCAGTACTTC. The encoded protein is CASSLDGTGAETQYF. This chain connects TRBV7-9 to TRBJ2-5, with 8 nucleotides matching TRBD1. This CDR3 is 15 amino acids long. Trimming took 1 base from V and 4 from J; bases not matched to a gene: 5. Germline V gene sequence: CDR1 SEHNR, CDR2 FQNEAQ (reference sequence). Full variable domain (missing parts from reference TRBV7-9 and TRBJ2-5): DTGVSQNPRHKITKRGQNVTFRCDPISEHNRLYWYRQTLGQGPEFLTYFQNEAQLEKSRLLSDRFSAERPKGSFSTLEIQRTEQGDSAMYLCASSLDGTGAETQYFGPGTRLLVL.

V and J are TRBV10-3 and TRBJ2-1; TRBD1 agrees at 7 bases. CDR3 length: 14 amino acids. Germline V gene lookup returns CDR1 ENHRY and CDR2 SYGVKD. With V trimmed by 6 bases and J by 5 bases, 7 bases remained unmatched. The CDR3 DNA reads as TGTGCCATCAGCGTTGGGACAGTAGACAATGAGCAGTTCTTC. This gives the protein CAISVGTVDNEQFF.

This chain links TRBV19 with TRBJ1-3; 7 bases map to TRBD1. Trimming at V came to 6 bases and at J to 6 bases, leaving 8 bases not matched to a gene. The CDR3 spans 14 residues. Germline CDR1 and CDR2: LNHDA and SQIVND (reference sequence). The CDR3 loop is CASRPTGQLNTIYF. The CDR3 DNA reads as TGTGCCAGTAGGCCCACGGGACAGCTAAACACCATATATTTT.

The chain has TRBV11-2 and TRBJ2-7, with 7 bases fitting TRBD2. V was pared by 3 bases and J by 6 bases, with 8 bases of the junction left unmatched. Germline V gives CDR1 SGHAT, CDR2 FQNNGV. The CDR3 sequence is 14 residues long. The DNA of the CDR3 is TGTGCCAGCAGCTTCGGGACGGGGGGACGCGAGCAGTACTTC. Encoded protein: CASSFGTGGREQYF.

This sequence joins TRBV9 and TRBJ2-1; 10 bases agree with TRBD2. V shed 7 bases, J shed 7 bases, and the junction held 11 bases outside the gene matches. The CDR3 covers 15 residues. Per germline, CDR1 SGDLS and CDR2 YYNGEE. CDR3: CASELGLATGNEQFF. The CDR3 DNA reads TGTGCCAGCGAACTGGGACTAGCGACGGGAAATGAGCAGTTCTTC.

The chain joins TRBV11-2 to TRBJ2-7, with a tentative D call TRBD1 (6 bases). Germline assignment: CDR1 SGHAT and CDR2 FQNNGV. CDR3 length: 16 amino acids. V was shortened by 2 bases and J by 0 bases, with 14 bases between the two germline ends. The CDR3 loop is CASSLSGTISSYEQYF. The CDR3 bases are TGTGCCAGCAGCTTAAGTGGGACAATCAGCTCCTACGAGCAGTACTTC.

V gene TRBV29-1 combines with J gene TRBJ1-1; D is ambiguous. V lost 3 bases, J lost 12 bases, and 11 bases lay in between. The CDR3 spans 10 residues. Germline V CDR1 and CDR2: SQVTM, ANQGSEA. This CDR3 is CSVEQVRTFF. The CDR3, as DNA: TGCAGCGTTGAGCAGGTCAGAACTTTCTTT.

The chain carries TRBV7-9 and TRBJ2-5; D is perhaps TRBD1 (5 bases). The J call may be wrong; the DNA end is better matched by TRBJ2-7. This CDR3 is 14 amino acids long. Germline V gene sequence: CDR1 SEHNR, CDR2 FQNEAQ (reference sequence). In DNA, the CDR3 is TGTGCCAGCAGCTCCTCCAGGGTGTCTTACGAGCAGTACTTC. It codes for CASSSSRVSYEQYF.

The chain recombines TRBV9 with TRBJ1-1; D call uncertain. The CDR3 totals 15 residues. CDR1 SGDLS and CDR2 YYNGEE come from the germline V gene. Trimming took 0 bases from V and 8 from J, leaving 17 bases between them. Here the CDR3 reads CASSVEPSSGREAFF. DNA for the CDR3: TGTGCCAGCAGCGTAGAACCATCCTCGGGTCGCGAAGCTTTCTTT.

The chain recombines TRBV19 with TRBJ1-3; D not resolved. CDR1 LNHDA and CDR2 SQIVND come from the germline V gene (reference sequence). Trimming stripped 9 bases from V and 1 base from J, with 16 bases between. This CDR3 has 15 residues. CDR3 DNA: TGTGCCAGCTCTACCAGTGGCGGGTCTGGAAACACCATATATTTT. It codes for CASSTSGGSGNTIYF.

CDR3 sequence: CASGSGRNTEAFF. CDR3 nucleotide sequence: TGTGCCAGCGGCTCAGGTAGGAACACTGAAGCTTTCTTT. The rearrangement uses TRBV7-9 and TRBJ1-1; no definite D call. Germline CDR1 and CDR2: SEHNR and FQNEAQ (reference sequence). This CDR3 contains 13 residues. Trimming cost V 8 bases and J 1 base, with 11 bases left between them.

A word on this clone: The same CDR3 can be traced to other DNA sequences in this sample. This chain joins TRBV5-1 and TRBJ2-7, with D possibly being TRBD1 (6 bases). The CDR3 consists of 12 residues. Between the trimmed V and J ends, which lost 2 bases and 3 bases, there was a span of 6 bases. CDR1 and CDR2 from the germline V gene are SGHRS and YFSETQ. The CDR3 DNA reads as TGCGCCAGCAGCTTACAGGGCTACGAGCAGTACTTC. Translated, it gives CASSLQGYEQYF.

In its sample, this clone was seen once. The CDR3 sequence: CASSLSALGAGNTIYF. CDR3 bases: TGTGCCAGCAGTTTATCCGCTTTAGGGGCTGGAAACACCATATATTTT. The genes are TRBV27 and TRBJ1-3; TRBD1 is a possible D gene (5 bases). Trimming pared 0 bases from V and 2 bases from J, leaving 11 bases between. The CDR3 is made up of 16 amino acids. Germline V gene data show CDR1 as MNHEY and CDR2 as SMNVEV (reference sequence).

This sequence joins TRBV28 and TRBJ1-6; D not certain. Germline assignment: CDR1 MDHEN and CDR2 SYDVKM. Trimming removed 5 bases from V and 7 bases from J, with 6 bases in between. CDR3 length equals 12 residues. In nucleotides, the CDR3 is TGTGCCAGCAGTGGCTTCAATTCACCCCTCCACTTT. The encoded protein is CASSGFNSPLHF.

This clone was seen once. This chain links TRBV7-2 with TRBJ2-7; D is uncertain. Germline loops: CDR1 SGHTA, CDR2 FQGNSA. V gave up 0 bases and J gave up 6 bases, with 9 bases separating them. The CDR3 contains 13 residues. DNA of the CDR3: TGTGCCAGCAGCTTAGCCCTATACTCCGAGCAGTACTTC. Amino acid sequence: CASSLALYSEQYF.

Only one count was recorded for this clone. The chain is built from TRBV7-2 and TRBJ1-2, with 8 nucleotides matching TRBD1. The length of the CDR3 is 15 residues. Germline-derived CDR1 and CDR2 are SGHTA and FQGNSA. The V and J ends lost 5 bases and 7 bases, in that order; junction bases with no gene match: 12. CDR3 sequence reads: CASSEGTGGIGGYTF. CDR3 DNA: TGTGCCAGCAGCGAGGGGACAGGTGGTATTGGTGGCTACACCTTC.

Turning to this clone: A read error may produce the germline difference seen at one junction end. J is TRBJ2-7 and V is TRBV20-1, with D perhaps TRBD1 (5 bases). This CDR3 has 11 residues. Germline CDR1 reads DFQATT; CDR2 reads SNEGSKA (reference sequence). This CDR3 is CSASRVYERYF. In DNA form, the CDR3 reads TGCAGTGCTAGCAGGGTCTACGAGCGGTACTTC.